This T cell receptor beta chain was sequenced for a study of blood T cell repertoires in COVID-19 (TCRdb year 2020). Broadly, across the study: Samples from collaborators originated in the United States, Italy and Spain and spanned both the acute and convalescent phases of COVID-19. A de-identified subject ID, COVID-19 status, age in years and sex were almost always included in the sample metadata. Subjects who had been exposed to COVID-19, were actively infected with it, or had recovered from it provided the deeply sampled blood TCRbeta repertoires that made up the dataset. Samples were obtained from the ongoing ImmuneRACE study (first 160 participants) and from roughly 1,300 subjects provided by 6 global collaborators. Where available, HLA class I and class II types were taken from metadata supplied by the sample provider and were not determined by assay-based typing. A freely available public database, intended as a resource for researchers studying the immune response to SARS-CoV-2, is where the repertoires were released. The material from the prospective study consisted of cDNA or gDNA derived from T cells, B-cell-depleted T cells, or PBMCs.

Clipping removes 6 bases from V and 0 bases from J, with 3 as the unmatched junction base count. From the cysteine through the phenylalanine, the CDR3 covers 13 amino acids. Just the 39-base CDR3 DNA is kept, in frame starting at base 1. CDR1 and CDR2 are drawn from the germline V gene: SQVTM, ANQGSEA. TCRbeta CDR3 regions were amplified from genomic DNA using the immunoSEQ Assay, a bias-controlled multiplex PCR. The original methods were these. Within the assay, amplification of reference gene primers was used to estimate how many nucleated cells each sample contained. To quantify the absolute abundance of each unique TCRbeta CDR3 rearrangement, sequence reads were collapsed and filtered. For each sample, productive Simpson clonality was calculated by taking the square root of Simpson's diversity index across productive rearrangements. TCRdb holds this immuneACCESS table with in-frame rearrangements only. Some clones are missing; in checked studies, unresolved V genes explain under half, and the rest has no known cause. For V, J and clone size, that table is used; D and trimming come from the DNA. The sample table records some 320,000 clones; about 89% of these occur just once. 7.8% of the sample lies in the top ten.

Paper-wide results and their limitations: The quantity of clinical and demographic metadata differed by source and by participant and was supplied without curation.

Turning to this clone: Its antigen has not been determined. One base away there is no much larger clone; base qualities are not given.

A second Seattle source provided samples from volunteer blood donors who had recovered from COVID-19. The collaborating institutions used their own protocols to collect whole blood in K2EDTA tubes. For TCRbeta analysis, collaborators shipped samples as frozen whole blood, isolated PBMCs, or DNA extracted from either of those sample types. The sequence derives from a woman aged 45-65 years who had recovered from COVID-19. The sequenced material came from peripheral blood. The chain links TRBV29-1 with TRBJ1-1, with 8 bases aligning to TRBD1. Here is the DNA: TGCAGCGTGGCACAGGGGGTGAACACTGAAGCTTTCTTT. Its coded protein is CSVAQGVNTEAFF. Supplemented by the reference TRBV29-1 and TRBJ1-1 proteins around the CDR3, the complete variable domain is SAVISQKPSRDICQRGTSLTIQCQVDSQVTMMFWYRQQPGQSLTLIATANQGSEATYESGFVIDKFPISRPNLTFSTLTVSNMSPEDSSIYLCSVAQGVNTEAFFGQGTRLTVV.